Listed below are T cell receptor beta chains from one sample, sequenced in a study of Graves' ophthalmopathy and Graves' hyperthyroidism. TCRdb independently ran MiXCR on the multiplex PCR reads; one entry per CDR3 protein. Among about 740,000 distinct CDR3 sequences listed, roughly 41% were seen once. Sequenced input: peripheral blood. The source of these receptors is an adult man with Graves' ophthalmopathy. CDR3s include the opening cysteine and the closing phenylalanine or tryptophan. Fields, in order: J gene, clone size, V gene, CDR3 length, D gene, CDR3 DNA, CDR3 protein. The D gene is left open where the match is weak. Clone size is given for some rows only: seen once, a few or many times, or a class if the clone is expanded.

>TRBJ2-7|few|TRBV6-5|16|TRBD2
TGTGCCAGCTCACCTCGGACTAGCGGGGGCGGTTACGAGCAGTACTTC
CASSPRTSGGGYEQYF
>TRBJ1-1|few|TRBV7-9|17|-
TGTGCCAGCACCCACTTACGAGTAACCCAGGAGAACACTGAAGCTTTCTTT
CASTHLRVTQENTEAFF
>TRBJ2-7|many|TRBV15|15|TRBD2
TGTGCCACCAGCAGCGGGACTAGCGGGGGAGACGAGCAGTACTTC
CATSSGTSGGDEQYF
>TRBJ2-7|few|TRBV11-3|15|TRBD1
TGCGCCAGCAGCCACCGGACAGGACAGGACGACGAGCAGTACTTC
CASSHRTGQDDEQYF
>TRBJ1-2|-|TRBV2|13|-
TGTGCCAGCAATGAAGGCAGGGGCTTTGGCTACACCTTC
CASNEGRGFGYTF
>TRBJ2-7|many|TRBV16|14|-
TGTGCCAGTAGTGCGGGCCTAGGGACGTACGAGCAGTACTTC
CASSAGLGTYEQYF
>TRBJ1-1|-|TRBV7-9|14|-
TGTGCCAGCAGCCCTAGCGGGGGGCACACTGAAGCTTTCTTT
CASSPSGGHTEAFF
>TRBJ2-7|-|TRBV20-1|14|-
TGCAGTGCTAGAGAACCTCGGGGTCCATGGGAGCAGTACTTC
CSAREPRGPWEQYF
>TRBJ2-7|-|TRBV19|13|TRBD2
TGTGCCTGGAGTGGTAGCGGGGGCTACGAGCAGTACTTC
CAWSGSGGYEQYF
>TRBJ1-5|many|TRBV5-1|14|TRBD1
TGTGCCAGCAGCCTCGGGACAGTGGGTCAGCCCCAGCATTTT
CASSLGTVGQPQHF
>TRBJ1-1|many|TRBV29-1|19|-
TGCAGCGTTGAACCCTTTATTCTCGACGGCAAGTCAGGGAACACTGAAGCTTTCTTT
CSVEPFILDGKSGNTEAFF
>TRBJ1-4|-|TRBV5-7|16|TRBD1
TGTGCCAGCAGCCCCTTCATCGGGACAGACAATGAAAAACTGTTTTTT
CASSPFIGTDNEKLFF
>TRBJ2-7|many|TRBV7-9|14|-
TGTGCCAGCAGCTTAGAGGTCAGAAACTACGAGCAGTACTTC
CASSLEVRNYEQYF
>TRBJ1-1|few|TRBV13|14|-
TGTGCCAGCAGCTTACAAGGGGGTTGGACTGAAGCTTTCTTT
CASSLQGGWTEAFF
>TRBJ1-1|few|TRBV11-2|13|-
TGTGCCAGCAGCTTCCGGGTCGGCACTGAAGCTTTCTTT
CASSFRVGTEAFF
>TRBJ1-1|many|TRBV20-1|12|-
TGCAGTATGGATCGCGGTGTAACTGAAGCTTTCTTT
CSMDRGVTEAFF
>TRBJ1-1|-|TRBV6-1|13|-
TGTGCCAGCAGTGAAGGAGGGGTAACTGAAGCTTTCTTT
CASSEGGVTEAFF
>TRBJ1-2|many|TRBV2|15|TRBD1
TGTGCCAGCAGTGGAGACAGGGGGCGAGACTATGGCTACACCTTC
CASSGDRGRDYGYTF
>TRBJ2-5|-|TRBV7-9|15|TRBD2
TGTGCCAGCAGCACCCTGGCGGGGGGGCTGGAGACCCAGTACTTC
CASSTLAGGLETQYF
>TRBJ2-2|-|TRBV5-5|14|-
TGTGCCAGCCTTAGGCAGGGGCACACCGGGGAGCTGTTTTTT
CASLRQGHTGELFF
>TRBJ1-2|-|TRBV15|13|TRBD1
TGTGCCAGCAGTGGGACAGGGGCGGGTGGCTACACCTTC
CASSGTGAGGYTF
>TRBJ2-5|-|TRBV2|14|TRBD2
TGTGCCAGCAGAGTATCTAGCGGACAAGAGACCCAGTACTTC
CASRVSSGQETQYF
>TRBJ1-5|-|TRBV19|14|-
TGTGCCAGTAGTATAGCAAATAGCAATCAGCTCCAGCATTTT
CASSIANSNQLQHF